The text below deals with one T cell receptor beta chain. Libraries were prepared by immunoSEQ multiplex PCR; TCRdb keeps only in-frame clonotypes and omits some of them. The sample records fewer than 40,000 clones, 90% being singletons. This sample stems from a study of T cell changes during pregnancy in multiple sclerosis. The CDR3 runs to 16 residues. In germline, CDR1 is MNHEY, CDR2 SMNVEV (reference sequence). Unmatched junction bases numbered 11, after V lost 0 bases and J lost 6 bases. The receptor's source is a female donor with multiple sclerosis, enrolled in a pregnancy study. This chain uses TRBV27 with TRBJ2-7; TRBD1 matches at 7 bases. The sample consisted of CD8+ T cells from peripheral blood mononuclear cells, taken before pregnancy. CDR3 DNA: TGTGCCAGCAGTTTATCGGGGGACAGCCTCTTGAGCGAGCAGTACTTC. It encodes CASSLSGDSLLSEQYF.